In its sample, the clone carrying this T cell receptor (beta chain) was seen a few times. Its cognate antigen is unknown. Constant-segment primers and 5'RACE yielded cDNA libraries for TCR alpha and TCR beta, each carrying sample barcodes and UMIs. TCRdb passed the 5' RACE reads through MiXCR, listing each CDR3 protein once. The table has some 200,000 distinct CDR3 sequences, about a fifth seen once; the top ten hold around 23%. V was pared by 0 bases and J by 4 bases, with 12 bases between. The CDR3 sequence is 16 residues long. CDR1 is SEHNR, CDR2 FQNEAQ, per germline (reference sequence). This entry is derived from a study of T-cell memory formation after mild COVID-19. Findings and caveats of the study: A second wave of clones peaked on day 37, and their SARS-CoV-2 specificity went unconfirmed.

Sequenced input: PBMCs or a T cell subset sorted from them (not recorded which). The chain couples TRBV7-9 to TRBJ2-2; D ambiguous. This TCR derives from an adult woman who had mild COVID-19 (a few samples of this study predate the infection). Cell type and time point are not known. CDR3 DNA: TGTGCCAGCAGCTTAGCGCAACGCGCGATCACCGGGGAGCTGTTTTTT. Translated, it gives CASSLAQRAITGELFF. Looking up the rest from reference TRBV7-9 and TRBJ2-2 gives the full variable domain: DTGVSQNPRHKITKRGQNVTFRCDPISEHNRLYWYRQTLGQGPEFLTYFQNEAQLEKSRLLSDRFSAERPKGSFSTLEIQRTEQGDSAMYLCASSLAQRAITGELFFGEGSRLTVL.